The 2 T cell receptor beta chains in this list originate from one sample, sequenced in a study of blood T cells in healthy people across ages (dated by TCRdb to about 2015). To prepare the library, 5' RACE was applied. The sequencing machine was an Illumina HiSeq 2500. The second PCR ran for roughly 7 to 12 cycles and used a J-beta primer mix along with a sample-barcoded 5' primer. The raw public reads went through TCRdb reprocessing: fastp at Q25, MiXCR clone calling, in-frame beta chains kept. Rows matching on CDR3 protein sequence are summarized as one entry with the most common DNA and genes. The sample includes 980,000 or so distinct CDR3 sequences, with roughly 52% observed a single time. The ten largest clones take up 13% of the sample. Material for sequencing was blood. These receptors came from a man younger than 40 in good health.

This clonotype was found a few times. This may arise from a read error, as a much more abundant clone is one base away. The V call is TRBV6-1, the J call TRBJ2-5, with no clear D. V was cut by 0 bases and J by 11 bases, with 19 bases left in between. This CDR3 comprises 15 residues. Germline loops: CDR1 MNHNS, CDR2 SASEGT. The CDR3 region has the DNA TGTGCCAGCAGTGAAGCGTGGGGTCCCTTTAATGAGCAGTACTTC. Its translation: CASSEAWGPFNEQYF.

J is TRBJ2-5 and V is TRBV7-9, with D perhaps TRBD2 (6 bases). The germline V gene has CDR1 SEHNR and CDR2 FQNEAQ (reference sequence). Trimming left V 4 bases short and J 1 base short, with 22 bases between. CDR3 length: 18 residues. This CDR3 is CASSSPPAGRDVQETQYF. In DNA, the CDR3 is TGTGCCAGCAGCTCACCTCCCGCGGGACGGGACGTCCAAGAGACCCAGTACTTC.